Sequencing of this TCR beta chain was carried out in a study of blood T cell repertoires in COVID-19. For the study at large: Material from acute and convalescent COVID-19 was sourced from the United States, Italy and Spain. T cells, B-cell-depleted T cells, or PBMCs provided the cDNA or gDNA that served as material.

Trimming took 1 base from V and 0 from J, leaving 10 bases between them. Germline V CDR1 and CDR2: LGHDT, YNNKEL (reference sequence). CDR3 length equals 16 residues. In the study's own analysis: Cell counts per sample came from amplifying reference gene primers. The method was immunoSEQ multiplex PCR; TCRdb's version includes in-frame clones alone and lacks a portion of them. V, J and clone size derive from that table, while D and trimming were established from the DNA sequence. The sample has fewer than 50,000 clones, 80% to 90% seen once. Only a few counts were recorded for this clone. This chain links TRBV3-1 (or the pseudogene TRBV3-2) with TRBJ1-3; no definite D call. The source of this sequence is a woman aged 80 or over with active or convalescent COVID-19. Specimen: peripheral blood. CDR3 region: CASSQVGGSSGNTIYF. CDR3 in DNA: TGTGCCAGCAGCCAAGTGGGAGGGAGCTCTGGAAACACCATATATTTT.